Following are 8 T cell receptor beta chains from one sample sequenced in a study of CD8 T cells in ankylosing spondylitis. TCRdb reprocessed the 5' RACE reads via MiXCR and lists one record per CDR3 protein. This repertoire shows roughly 86,000 distinct CDR3 sequences, roughly 8.8% found once; its top ten account for roughly 5.5%. Sequences were obtained from blood, either unsorted or a sorted T cell fraction (not recorded which). These TCRs come from a male donor with ankylosing spondylitis or in good health (not recorded which).

This clonotype came up a few times. The rearrangement links TRBV5-6 to TRBJ2-3; perhaps TRBD2 as D (6 bases). Germline values: CDR1 SGHDT, CDR2 YYEEEE. Deletions cut 1 base from V and 3 bases from J, with 12 bases between. This CDR3 contains 15 residues. CDR3 sequence reads: CASSLPPSETDTQYF. CDR3 bases: TGTGCCAGCAGCTTGCCGCCTAGCGAAACAGATACGCAGTATTTT.

This clonotype was seen at least ten times. The gene calls are TRBV10-3 and TRBJ2-1; D uncertain. V was pared by 4 bases and J by 6 bases, with 7 bases between. Germline V gene lookup returns CDR1 ENHRY and CDR2 SYGVKD. This CDR3 region has 12 residues. For the CDR3, the DNA is TGTGCCATCAGTGGCCATGGCAATGAGCAGTTCTTC. It encodes CAISGHGNEQFF.

This clonotype was seen a handful of times. The V and J genes are TRBV30 and TRBJ1-2, with 8 bases aligning to TRBD1. This CDR3 spans 14 amino acids. V shed 7 bases, J shed 8 bases, and the junction held 15 bases outside the gene matches. The germline V gene has CDR1 GTSNPN and CDR2 SVGIG (reference sequence). DNA of the CDR3: TGTGCCTCGTTATCCGGGCAGGGGGCCGACGGCTACACCTTC. Translation gives CASLSGQGADGYTF.

This clonotype came up many times. J is TRBJ2-2 and V is TRBV5-1, with 7 bases fitting TRBD1. The CDR3 runs to 14 residues. V gave up 4 bases and J gave up 6 bases; unmatched junction bases: 6. Germline loops: CDR1 SGHRS, CDR2 YFSETQ. The DNA of the CDR3 is TGCGCCAGCAGCCAAGGACAGGATCCCGGGGAGCTGTTTTTT. Translating it yields CASSQGQDPGELFF.

This clonotype has at least ten counts. The chain links TRBV12-3 or TRBV12-4 to TRBJ1-2, with D unresolved. The CDR3 contains 13 residues. The V and J ends lost 1 base and 6 bases respectively, with 9 bases between them. In DNA, the CDR3 is TGTGCCAGCAGTTTAGGGGCCGGGAATGGCTACACCTTC. Its protein is CASSLGAGNGYTF.

This clonotype has a count of ten or more. The chain couples TRBV18 to TRBJ1-1; TRBD1 matches 8 bases. With 4 bases clipped from V and 2 bases from J, the junction kept 9 bases outside the gene matches. The CDR3 covers 16 residues. The germline V gene encodes CDR1 KGHSH and CDR2 LQKENI. The CDR3 spells CASSQLRTGINTEAFF. The CDR3 bases are TGTGCCAGCTCACAACTAAGGACAGGGATCAACACTGAAGCTTTCTTT. Full variable domain (outside the CDR3, taken from reference TRBV18 and TRBJ1-1): NAGVMQNPRHLVRRRGQEARLRCSPMKGHSHVYWYRQLPEEGLKFMVYLQKENIIDESGMPKERFSAEFPKEGPSILRIQQVVRGDSAAYFCASSQLRTGINTEAFFGQGTRLTVV.

This clonotype has ten or more counts. The rearrangement joins TRBV10-3 to TRBJ2-7, with D uncertain. From germline, CDR1 is ENHRY and CDR2 SYGVKD. Trimming removed 1 base from V and 11 bases from J, with 18 bases in between. CDR3 length equals 14 residues. CDR3 amino acids: CAISEFSSPSPEYF. In DNA form, the CDR3 reads TGTGCCATCAGTGAGTTCAGCAGCCCCTCTCCGGAGTACTTC.

This clonotype was picked up many times. V usage is TRBV6-6 and J usage is TRBJ1-2; D not resolved. The CDR3 is made up of 15 amino acids. V shed 2 bases and J shed 3 bases, with 13 bases lying between them. Per the germline V gene, CDR1 is MNHNY and CDR2 is SVGAGI (reference sequence). CDR3 in DNA: TGTGCCAGCAGTTACACTGGGGAGGAGGACTATGGCTACACCTTC. Residues: CASSYTGEEDYGYTF.